The 18 T cell receptor beta chains presented below share a single source sample, sequenced in a study of T cell changes during pregnancy in multiple sclerosis. Assay: immunoSEQ multiplex PCR; the TCRdb copy retains only in-frame clones and omits some. The sample lists fewer than 150,000 clones, 95% to 98% occurring once. This material consisted of peripheral blood, taken after pregnancy. The source is a female donor with multiple sclerosis, enrolled in a pregnancy study.

The chain links TRBV7-2 to TRBJ1-1; no clear D gene. Deletions cut 4 bases from V and 1 base from J, with 7 bases between. Per the germline V gene, CDR1 is SGHTA and CDR2 is FQGNSA. The CDR3 consists of 13 residues. This CDR3 reads CASSYSRNTEAFF. Here the CDR3 DNA reads TGTGCCAGCAGCTATAGCCGGAACACTGAAGCTTTCTTT.

The chain combines TRBV5-1 with TRBJ1-4; TRBD1 aligns across 9 bases. V lost 4 bases and J lost 7; bases outside the gene matches: 11. The length of the CDR3 is 16 residues. CDR1 and CDR2 from the germline V gene are SGHRS and YFSETQ. The CDR3 loop reads CASSQTATGGFEKLFF. Written as DNA, the CDR3 is TGCGCCAGCAGCCAAACTGCGACAGGGGGTTTTGAAAAACTGTTTTTT.

The chain combines TRBV4-1 with TRBJ2-2, with 11 positions matching TRBD2. Trimming cost V 2 bases and J 8 bases; bases outside gene matches: 10. Germline V gene sequence: CDR1 MGHRA, CDR2 YSYEKL. This CDR3 is 17 amino acids long. The CDR3 coding sequence is TGCGCCAGCAGCCAACCCCATACTAGCGGGAGAGGTGGGGAGCTGTTTTTT. It codes for CASSQPHTSGRGGELFF.

The V gene is TRBV6-5, the J gene TRBJ2-2; D ambiguous. Germline V gives CDR1 MNHEY, CDR2 SVGAGI. V gave up 4 bases and J gave up 5 bases, with 5 bases separating them. The CDR3 extends over 12 amino acids. The CDR3: CASSLVTGELFF. CDR3 DNA: TGTGCCAGCAGTTTAGTAACCGGGGAGCTGTTTTTT.

The chain recombines TRBV27 with TRBJ1-4; D remains ambiguous. CDR1 is MNHEY, CDR2 SMNVEV, per germline (reference sequence). CDR3 length equals 14 residues. The V end was cut by 5 bases, the J end by 8 bases, with 15 bases between. The CDR3 coding sequence is TGTGCCAGCAGTGTCGACGGCCTCGGGGAAAAACTGTTTTTT. Its protein is CASSVDGLGEKLFF.

This chain joins TRBV28 and TRBJ2-3, with D possibly being TRBD2 (6 bases). This CDR3 is built from 22 residues. Germline V lookup: CDR1 MDHEN, CDR2 SYDVKM. Trimming removed 7 bases at V and 0 bases at J, with 35 bases between. The CDR3 reads CASKIRLARITKTRSSTDTQYF. CDR3 sequence (DNA): TGTGCCAGCAAAATTCGGCTAGCGAGGATTACCAAAACTCGTTCTAGCACAGATACGCAGTATTTT.

The rearrangement joins TRBV18 to TRBJ2-5, with D possibly being TRBD1 (6 bases). V was cut by 4 bases and J by 1 base, with 10 bases left in between. The CDR3 has 14 amino acids. Germline CDR1 reads KGHSH; CDR2 reads LQKENI. CDR3 bases: TGTGCCAGCTCACTAAACAGGGCCCAAGAGACCCAGTACTTC. Protein: CASSLNRAQETQYF.

This clone was seen a single time. This rearrangement joins TRBV30 to TRBJ2-1; 9 positions match TRBD2. Losses at the gene ends were 7 bases for V and 4 bases for J; bases not matched to a gene: 8. The CDR3 is 14 residues long. CDR1 GTSNPN and CDR2 SVGIG come from the germline V gene (reference sequence). The CDR3 bases are TGTGCCTTAGGGCCTAGCGGGGCATACAATGAGCAGTTCTTC. Translation gives CALGPSGAYNEQFF.

The chain has TRBV7-9 and TRBJ2-7; tentatively, D is TRBD1 (6 bases). Trimming removed 4 bases from V and 7 bases from J, with 20 bases in between. Germline V CDR1 and CDR2: SEHNR, FQNEAQ (reference sequence). This CDR3 contains 15 residues. The CDR3 nucleotides are TGTGCCAGCAGCTCCCCCCAGGGGAGCCCCTTGGAGCAGTACTTC. Amino acids: CASSSPQGSPLEQYF.

V is TRBV28 and J is TRBJ2-3, with TRBD2 matching 7 bases. Per germline, CDR1 MDHEN and CDR2 SYDVKM. V lost 10 bases, J lost 12 bases, and 10 bases stayed unmatched. The CDR3 has 11 amino acids. CDR3: CATTGGPHQYF. CDR3 coding DNA: TGTGCCACCACGGGAGGACCCCACCAGTATTTT. The full variable domain, with the rest looked up from reference TRBV28 and TRBJ2-3, is DVKVTQSSRYLVKRTGEKVFLECVQDMDHENMFWYRQDPGLGLRLIYFSYDVKMKEKGDIPEGYSVSREKKERFSLILESASTNQTSMYLCATTGGPHQYFGPGTRLTVL.

This sequence joins TRBV7-9 and TRBJ2-2; D is perhaps TRBD1 (6 bases). Germline values: CDR1 SEHNR, CDR2 FQNEAQ (reference sequence). This CDR3 has 12 amino acids. CDR3 region: CALHHRAGELFF. Written as DNA, the CDR3 is TGTGCGCTGCATCACAGGGCCGGGGAGCTGTTTTTT. Variable domain in full (rest from reference TRBV7-9 and TRBJ2-2): DTGVSQNPRHKITKRGQNVTFRCDPISEHNRLYWYRQTLGQGPEFLTYFQNEAQLEKSRLLSDRFSAERPKGSFSTLEIQRTEQGDSAMYLCALHHRAGELFFGEGSRLTVL.

The chain couples TRBV15 to TRBJ2-3; D possibly corresponds to TRBD2 (5 bases). Germline V gives CDR1 LNHNV, CDR2 YYDKDF (reference sequence). The CDR3 totals 16 residues. With 0 bases removed from V and 3 bases from J, the gap between germline ends came to 13 bases. CDR3 loop: CATSRELRVRTDTQYF. CDR3 DNA sequence: TGTGCCACCAGCAGAGAACTGAGGGTGAGGACAGATACGCAGTATTTT.

The rearrangement joins TRBV28 to TRBJ2-7; possible D gene TRBD2, 6 bases. Germline CDR1 MDHEN, CDR2 SYDVKM. V lost 4 bases and J 7 bases, leaving 17 bases between the germline ends. This CDR3 has 14 amino acids. The CDR3 loop is CASSYRSWGDEQYF. The CDR3 DNA reads as TGTGCCAGCAGTTACCGGTCGTGGGGGGATGAGCAGTACTTC.

This sequence joins TRBV18 and TRBJ2-5; TRBD2 agrees at 11 bases. The ends lost 4 bases at V and 4 bases at J; junction bases unmatched: 8. This CDR3 contains 16 residues. Germline-derived CDR1 and CDR2 are KGHSH and LQKENI. The CDR3 DNA sequence: TGTGCCAGCTCACTGACCACTAGCGGGAGAGGAGAGACCCAGTACTTC. It specifies CASSLTTSGRGETQYF.

This chain joins TRBV6-5 and TRBJ1-3, with D perhaps matching TRBD1 (5 bases). V was trimmed by 4 bases and J by 4 bases, leaving 17 bases between them. The germline V gene encodes CDR1 MNHEY and CDR2 SVGAGI. The CDR3 runs 16 residues. The CDR3 sequence is CASSLTIPSGGNTIYF. The CDR3 bases are TGTGCCAGCAGTTTGACAATACCTTCAGGGGGAAACACCATATATTTT.

The chain combines TRBV28 with TRBJ1-2, with 10 bases fitting TRBD1. The J segment lost 4 bases and the V segment lost 6 bases, leaving 5 bases of the junction unmatched. Germline V gene sequence: CDR1 MDHEN, CDR2 SYDVKM. This CDR3 is 14 amino acids long. This CDR3 reads CASRTGGAGYGYTF. The CDR3 bases are TGTGCCAGCAGGACAGGGGGCGCTGGCTATGGCTACACCTTC.

This clone has only a few counts. This chain joins TRBV28 and TRBJ1-2, with D perhaps matching TRBD1 (6 bases). The CDR3 sequence is 16 residues long. From germline, CDR1 is MDHEN and CDR2 SYDVKM. The germline V and J ends were trimmed by 5 bases and 2 bases, with 18 bases remaining between them. Written as DNA, the CDR3 is TGTGCCAGCAGTCTTCCTAGAACAGGGACAAACTATGGCTACACCTTC. Encoded protein: CASSLPRTGTNYGYTF.

The V call is TRBV5-6, the J call TRBJ2-7; D unresolved. The CDR3 contains 11 residues. Trimming removed 0 bases at V and 5 bases at J, with 3 bases between. CDR1 SGHDT and CDR2 YYEEEE come from the germline V gene. The CDR3 DNA sequence: TGTGCCAGCAGCTTGGACAACGAGCAGTACTTC. This translates into CASSLDNEQYF.